This TCR beta chain was recovered during a study of a mutant IDH1 vaccine in newly diagnosed glioma (dated by TCRdb to about 2021). Describing the broader study: Patients were given eight vaccinations, in weeks 1, 3, 5, 7, 11, 15, 19 and 23, which matched visits V03 through V10. Vaccination was initiated 4-6 weeks after radiotherapy alone, or concurrently with temozolomide cycles in the chemotherapy-containing groups. The roughly 35 treated patients were approximately 62% male and around 38% female, with a mean age of approximately 40 years. Prior to enrollment, standard therapy consisting of radiotherapy alone, temozolomide alone, or radiochemotherapy with temozolomide had been administered to patients, with the combination being received by most patients. Six visits were used for peripheral blood collection: V03 (baseline), V05, V07, V10, V12 and V13. Longitudinal TCRB deep sequencing was performed for about two dozen treated patients wherever samples were available for exploratory analyses. The paper as a whole reports these results and caveats: Selection of PBMC samples for TCRB deep sequencing was based on availability. Pseudoprogression appeared unrelated to alterations in the top peripheral T cell clonotypes detected by TCRB sequencing. Vaccine-induced immune responses across multiple MHC alleles were detected in 80% to 95% of patients. The authors stated that sample limitations prevented analyses of patient blood samples from being reproduced.

The library relied on the immunoSEQ multiplex PCR assay. The hsTCRB Kit was used according to the manufacturer's protocol to amplify rearranged TCR beta chain sequences. TCRB libraries were sequenced on an Illumina MiSeq. For the original study's pipeline: Demultiplexing, trimming and gene mapping were performed with the kit vendor's proprietary platform. This immuneACCESS table, as held by TCRdb, lists in-frame sequences with V and J called but not all clones. Of the missing ones, under half trace to an unresolved V gene in checked studies; the others have no known cause. V, J and clone size reflect that table, while D and trimming were determined from the DNA. The sample records about 82,000 clones, 85% of which are singletons. The leading ten clones occupy around 2% of the sample. The germline V gene encodes CDR1 LNHDA and CDR2 SQIVND (reference sequence). The junction shows trimming of 5 bases on V and 2 bases on J, and the gene matches do not reach 10 bases of it. There are 17 amino acids in the CDR3, from cysteine to phenylalanine inclusive. The CDR3 DNA has 51 bases and is translated from base 1.

The sample's time point label, in plain terms: week 23, last vaccination. A 20-mer mutant IDH1 peptide at 300 micrograms in Montanide made up each vaccine dose, which was injected subcutaneously together with topical imiquimod. The donors had newly diagnosed IDH1-mutant astrocytomas of WHO grade 3 or 4 that showed loss of nuclear ATRX. The samples were drawn from NOA16, a multicentre, single-arm, open-label phase I trial in Germany that tested a mutant IDH1 peptide vaccine in humans for the first time. Genomic DNA for TCRB sequencing was extracted from EDTA blood using the DNeasy Blood and Tissue Kit. About this clone itself: What this receptor recognizes is not known. Base qualities are missing; no much larger clone stands one base away.

Sequenced here: PBMCs, sampled from a glioma patient whose treatment included an IDH1 peptide vaccine. This receptor chain uses TRBV19 and TRBJ2-1, and 9 junctional nucleotides match TRBD1. The TCR sequence derives from a man younger than 45 with glioma. Some clones in this sample may be carry-over from other donors' samples. The nucleotide sequence reads TGTGCCAGTAGTCCCTTCACCGGGACAGGGACCTACAATGAGCAGTTCTTC. It translates as CASSPFTGTGTYNEQFF.